This T cell receptor beta chain appears in the sequencing data of a study of blood T cells in healthy people across ages. For this clonotype: This may come from a read error, since a much larger clone is one base off.

Combining a sample-barcoded 5' primer with a J-beta primer mix, a second PCR ran for about 7 to 12 cycles. TCRdb re-called the 5' RACE reads with MiXCR, one entry per CDR3 protein. The sample contains roughly 790,000 distinct CDR3 sequences, roughly 47% of which appear only once. The CDR3 contains 14 residues. Per germline, CDR1 LGHDT and CDR2 YNNKEL (reference sequence). V and J are TRBV3-1 and TRBJ2-1; 9 bases are shared with TRBD2. The source is a woman aged 55-70 years in good health. The sequencing sample was made of blood. The CDR3 loop is CASSQRLAARERFF. In DNA, the CDR3 is TGTGCCAGCAGCCAAAGACTAGCGGCTAGGGAGCGGTTCTTC.